The 28 T cell receptor beta chains presented below share a single source sample, sequenced in a study of T cell repertoires in cytomegalovirus infection. In TCRdb, the reads were re-called with MiXCR into one record per CDR3 protein. Of approximately 250,000 distinct CDR3 sequences listed, around 6.6% are singletons. Sequencing input: PBMCs. These receptors were taken from a human donor in good health (CMV status not recorded). Some clones in this sample may be carry-over from other donors' samples.

This clonotype occurred many times. V usage is TRBV28 and J usage is TRBJ1-4; 9 nucleotides line up with TRBD1. The CDR3 is made up of 14 amino acids. V was pared by 5 bases and J by 8 bases, with 6 bases of the junction left unmatched. Germline CDR1 MDHEN, CDR2 SYDVKM. Here the CDR3 reads CASSGTGSGEKLFF. Here the CDR3 DNA reads TGTGCCAGCAGTGGGACAGGGTCGGGAGAAAAACTGTTTTTT. Looking up the rest from reference TRBV28 and TRBJ1-4 gives the full variable domain: DVKVTQSSRYLVKRTGEKVFLECVQDMDHENMFWYRQDPGLGLRLIYFSYDVKMKEKGDIPEGYSVSREKKERFSLILESASTNQTSMYLCASSGTGSGEKLFFGSGTQLSVL.

This clonotype was detected ten times or more. This chain links TRBV24-1 with TRBJ1-2; D is undetermined. The CDR3 sequence is 12 residues long. Germline V CDR1 and CDR2: KGHDR, SFDVKD. Trimming left V 3 bases short and J 4 bases short, with 5 bases between. In DNA form, the CDR3 reads TGTGCCACCAGTGATGGACGCTATGGCTACACCTTC. This translates into CATSDGRYGYTF.

In this sample, this clonotype turned up many times. This rearrangement joins TRBV14 to TRBJ2-7; D is ambiguous. Trimming stripped 0 bases from V and 3 bases from J, with 9 bases between. Germline loops: CDR1 SGHDN, CDR2 FVKESK. This CDR3 region has 14 residues. The CDR3 here is CASSQERWGYEQYF. The DNA of the CDR3 is TGTGCCAGCAGCCAAGAACGCTGGGGCTACGAGCAGTACTTC.

This clonotype has ten or more counts. The genes are TRBV25-1 and TRBJ2-5; D gene ambiguous. Trimming took 1 base from V and 5 from J, leaving 8 bases between them. This CDR3 comprises 13 residues. Per germline, CDR1 MGHDK and CDR2 SYGVNS. CDR3 in amino acids: CASSESPSETQYF. The CDR3 DNA reads as TGTGCCAGCAGTGAATCCCCGTCGGAGACCCAGTACTTC.

This clonotype was seen repeatedly, ten times or more. V and J are TRBV5-6 and TRBJ2-5, with TRBD1 matching 10 bases. The germline V gene encodes CDR1 SGHDT and CDR2 YYEEEE. V lost 4 bases and J lost 4; bases outside the gene matches: 13. The CDR3 covers 17 residues. CDR3: CASSDPGQGSWGETQYF. In DNA form, the CDR3 reads TGTGCCAGCAGCGACCCGGGACAGGGGTCCTGGGGAGAGACCCAGTACTTC.

This clonotype was seen repeatedly, ten times or more. The chain is built from TRBV19 and TRBJ2-3, with a tentative D call TRBD2 (5 bases). The CDR3 has 12 residues. V was trimmed by 5 bases and J by 3 bases, leaving 6 bases between them. In germline, CDR1 is LNHDA, CDR2 SQIVND (reference sequence). CDR3 DNA sequence: TGTGCCAGTAGTGAGGGAACAGATACGCAGTATTTT. As protein: CASSEGTDTQYF.

This clonotype was counted ten times or more. The CDR3 region has the DNA TGTGCCTGGACACAGGGGGCTCGCTACGAGCAGTACTTC. This codes for CAWTQGARYEQYF. The chain employs TRBV30 and TRBJ2-7; TRBD1 matches 9 bases. CDR1 GTSNPN and CDR2 SVGIG come from the germline V gene (reference sequence). The trim removed 4 bases at V and 3 bases at J, leaving 4 bases unmatched. This CDR3 has 13 amino acids.

Ten or more counts support this clonotype. The rearrangement links TRBV10-3 to TRBJ1-2; 9 nucleotides match TRBD1. Germline V lookup: CDR1 ENHRY, CDR2 SYGVKD. V lost 6 bases and J lost 7; bases outside the gene matches: 3. The CDR3 loop spans 12 amino acids. The CDR3 DNA reads TGTGCCATCAGGCTACAGGGGGCTGGCTACACCTTC. This codes for CAIRLQGAGYTF.

This clonotype was seen ten or more times. V and J are TRBV4-1 and TRBJ2-6; TRBD1 matches at 7 bases. J gave up 0 bases and V 0 bases, and 8 bases lay outside the gene matches. The V gene's germline CDR1 is MGHRA and CDR2 YSYEKL. The CDR3 contains 19 residues. The CDR3, as DNA: TGCGCCAGCAGCCAAGATCCCGACAGGGTGGCCTCTGGGGCCAACGTCCTGACTTTC. It is translated as CASSQDPDRVASGANVLTF.

This clonotype was found many times. V is TRBV7-2 and J is TRBJ2-2, with TRBD2 as a possible D gene (6 bases). Germline V gives CDR1 SGHTA, CDR2 FQGNSA. The CDR3 loop spans 12 amino acids. The germline V and J ends were trimmed by 5 bases and 12 bases, with 13 bases remaining between them. The chain's CDR3 is CASSAGPFQLFF. Written as DNA, the CDR3 is TGTGCCAGCAGCGCGGGACCTTTTCAGCTGTTTTTT.

This clonotype was detected ten times or more. V and J are TRBV12-3 or TRBV12-4 and TRBJ1-2, with a possible D match to TRBD1 (6 bases). The CDR3 totals 15 residues. Trimming pared 3 bases from V and 2 bases from J, leaving 13 bases between. The CDR3 here is CASSFTGTVNYGYTF. The CDR3 DNA reads as TGTGCCAGCAGTTTCACAGGGACGGTCAACTATGGCTACACCTTC.

This clonotype has ten or more counts. The chain links TRBV14 to TRBJ1-3; no clear D. The CDR3 has 13 amino acids. V was trimmed by 5 bases and J by 11 bases, leaving 16 bases between them. The V gene's germline CDR1 is SGHDN and CDR2 FVKESK. The DNA for the CDR3 is TGTGCCAGCAGCACGACTCACCGCACCGCCATATATTTT. The encoded protein is CASSTTHRTAIYF. The full variable domain, rest sourced from reference TRBV14 and TRBJ1-3, is EAGVTQFPSHSVIEKGQTVTLRCDPISGHDNLYWYRRVMGKEIKFLLHFVKESKQDESGMPNNRFLAERTGGTYSTLKVQPAELEDSGVYFCASSTTHRTAIYFGEGSWLTVV.

This clonotype was counted at least ten times. The V call is TRBV20-1, the J call TRBJ2-4, with D possibly TRBD2 on 6 matching bases. V dropped 1 base and J dropped 3 bases, with 7 bases sitting between them. CDR1 and CDR2 (germline): DFQATT, SNEGSKA (reference sequence). This CDR3 region has 13 residues. CDR3 coding DNA: TGCAGTGCTAGAGCGGGAGTCAAAAACATTCAGTACTTC. This gives the protein CSARAGVKNIQYF.

This clonotype was observed at least ten times. The J gene is TRBJ2-2, the V gene TRBV5-1; the D gene could be TRBD1 or TRBD2 (5 bases each). V dropped 2 bases and J dropped 0 bases, with 8 bases sitting between them. The CDR3 loop spans 15 amino acids. In germline, CDR1 is SGHRS, CDR2 YFSETQ. This CDR3 is CASSFRDANTGELFF. The CDR3 nucleotides are TGCGCCAGCAGCTTCCGGGACGCGAACACCGGGGAGCTGTTTTTT.

This clonotype has ten or more counts. The gene calls are TRBV14 and TRBJ1-6, with D perhaps TRBD1 (6 bases). V was trimmed by 1 base and J by 10 bases, leaving 11 bases between them. CDR3 length: 14 residues. The germline V gene encodes CDR1 SGHDN and CDR2 FVKESK. DNA of the CDR3: TGTGCCAGCAGCCAAGTGGGGGCTAACTCACCCCTCCACTTT. This sequence encodes CASSQVGANSPLHF.

This clonotype was counted many times. The CDR3 nucleotides are TGTGCCTCCCAAAATCCGGGAAGGACAGTTTTATCCTCTGGGGCCAACGTCCTGACTTTC. It translates to CASQNPGRTVLSSGANVLTF. This chain connects TRBV10-3 to TRBJ2-6, with D possibly matching TRBD1 (6 bases). Germline lookup yields CDR1 ENHRY and CDR2 SYGVKD. Trimming cost V 11 bases and J 0 bases, with 29 bases left between them. This CDR3 contains 20 residues.

The sample holds many counts of this clonotype. The genes are TRBV18 and TRBJ2-1; possible D gene TRBD1, 6 bases. Germline V gene data show CDR1 as KGHSH and CDR2 as LQKENI. Trimming shortened V by 4 bases and J by 2 bases, and 15 bases separated the two germline ends. The CDR3 is 16 amino acids. CDR3 sequence (DNA): TGTGCCAGCTCACTCGCTGGGACACCGCCCTACAATGAGCAGTTCTTC. Residues: CASSLAGTPPYNEQFF.

Of note for this clonotype: Just one base apart from a much larger clone, this may be a read error. The rearrangement uses TRBV7-4 and TRBJ2-3, with D unresolved. Between the trimmed V and J ends, which lost 11 bases and 3 bases, there was a span of 9 bases. This CDR3 has 11 amino acids. The germline gives CDR1 SGHVT, CDR2 SQSDAQ. The CDR3 is CARTPTDTQYF. The CDR3 coding sequence is TGTGCCCGCACCCCGACAGATACGCAGTATTTT.

This clonotype came up a few times. DNA of the CDR3: TGTGCCAGCAGTTGGCCGAACACCGGGGAGCTGTTTTTT. Its protein product is CASSWPNTGELFF. The chain recombines TRBV28 with TRBJ2-2, with D unresolved. V lost 4 bases and J lost 0, with 3 bases in between. CDR1 is MDHEN and CDR2 is SYDVKM in the germline V gene. The CDR3 sequence is 13 residues long. The whole variable domain, remainder taken from reference TRBV28 and TRBJ2-2, is DVKVTQSSRYLVKRTGEKVFLECVQDMDHENMFWYRQDPGLGLRLIYFSYDVKMKEKGDIPEGYSVSREKKERFSLILESASTNQTSMYLCASSWPNTGELFFGEGSRLTVL.

This clonotype was counted a few times. The rearrangement joins TRBV28 to TRBJ2-6, with 7 positions matching TRBD1. The CDR3 contains 17 residues. Germline V gene sequence: CDR1 MDHEN, CDR2 SYDVKM. Trimming removed 3 bases from V and 0 bases from J; junction bases left unmatched: 5. CDR3 in DNA: TGTGCCAGCAGTTTCGGACAGGCGGCCTCTGGGGCCAACGTCCTGACTTTC. Protein sequence: CASSFGQAASGANVLTF.

Ten or more counts support this clonotype. CDR3 in amino acids: CASSANQETQYF. CDR3 nucleotides: TGTGCCAGCAGTGCTAACCAAGAGACCCAGTACTTC. This sequence joins TRBV6-1 and TRBJ2-5; D not certain. Trimming cost V 4 bases and J 0 bases, with 3 bases left between them. Germline assignment: CDR1 MNHNS and CDR2 SASEGT. The CDR3 is 12 residues long.

Ten or more counts support this clonotype. The chain uses TRBV7-2 and TRBJ2-7, with D perhaps matching TRBD2 (6 bases). Germline lookup yields CDR1 SGHTA and CDR2 FQGNSA. This CDR3 comprises 14 residues. The V end lost 5 bases, the J end lost 0 bases, and 11 bases lay between the germline ends. This CDR3 reads CASSPPGSSYEQYF. The CDR3 DNA is TGTGCCAGCAGCCCCCCCGGGAGCTCCTACGAGCAGTACTTC.

This clonotype was seen at least ten times. CDR3 protein: CSAPGTSGGYNEQFF. DNA for the CDR3: TGCAGTGCTCCTGGGACTAGCGGGGGATACAATGAGCAGTTCTTC. V and J are TRBV20-1 and TRBJ2-1, with 14 bases that match TRBD2. V dropped 5 bases and J dropped 4; count of bases not matched to a gene: 4. The CDR3 runs to 15 residues. Per germline, CDR1 DFQATT and CDR2 SNEGSKA (reference sequence).

In its sample, this clonotype was seen many times. The chain couples TRBV7-8 to TRBJ2-2; TRBD2 matches at 7 bases. This CDR3 has 15 amino acids. V shed 7 bases, J shed 3 bases, and the junction held 8 bases outside the gene matches. The germline V gene encodes CDR1 SGHVS and CDR2 FQNEAQ. CDR3 nucleotide sequence: TGTGCCAGCACCCGGGGGGTGTCGTACACCGGGGAGCTGTTTTTT. Protein: CASTRGVSYTGELFF.

By share, this clonotype ranks as medium-sized (0.01 to 0.1%). The V gene is TRBV15, the J gene TRBJ1-2; a weak D match, TRBD1 (5 bases). V shed 0 bases and J shed 6 bases, with 20 bases lying between them. This CDR3 is 17 amino acids long. The germline CDR1 and CDR2 sequences are LNHNV and YYDKDF (reference sequence). CDR3 in amino acids: CATSRDRQGTARHGYTF. CDR3 in DNA: TGTGCCACCAGCAGAGATCGGCAGGGAACTGCCCGGCATGGCTACACCTTC.

In this sample, this clonotype turned up many times. The chain recombines TRBV19 with TRBJ1-5, with 7 positions matching TRBD1. J was trimmed by 1 base and V by 5 bases; bases with no gene match: 5. The germline gives CDR1 LNHDA, CDR2 SQIVND (reference sequence). CDR3 length equals 15 residues. CDR3 sequence: CASSRGQASNQPQHF. The CDR3 nucleotides are TGTGCCAGTAGTCGAGGACAGGCCAGCAATCAGCCCCAGCATTTT.

This clonotype was found many times. The rearrangement uses TRBV7-6 and TRBJ1-1; no firm D call. The germline gives CDR1 SGHVS, CDR2 FNYEAQ. The CDR3 length is 12 residues. The V end was cut by 6 bases, the J end by 0 bases, with 5 bases between. CDR3 loop: CASSPMNTEAFF. The CDR3 DNA follows: TGTGCCAGCAGTCCGATGAACACTGAAGCTTTCTTT.

This clonotype was detected many times. The rearrangement links TRBV12-3 or TRBV12-4 to TRBJ1-3, with 7 positions matching TRBD1. The junction had 3 bases not matched to a gene; V was cut back by 10 bases and J by 0 bases. The CDR3 length is 13 residues. CDR3 in amino acids: CANRQGSGNTIYF. In DNA, the CDR3 is TGTGCCAACCGACAGGGCTCTGGAAACACCATATATTTT.